The sequence of this T cell receptor (beta chain) was determined in a study of blood T cells in healthy people across ages. This clonotype was seen ten or more times. Its antigen is undetermined. The use of a sample-barcoded 5' primer and a J-beta primer mix characterized a second PCR of roughly 6 to 11 cycles. Every sample produced at least 2.5 million CDR3-containing paired-end reads. TCRdb processed the 5' RACE reads anew with MiXCR; each CDR3 protein has one entry. In the table there are around 1,800,000 distinct CDR3 sequences, 30% to 40% of which are singletons. Notes on the study in general: Strong correlation existed between TCR beta diversity and naive T cell percentage.

Trimming pared 6 bases from V and 0 bases from J, leaving 9 bases between. There are 14 residues in the CDR3. V gene TRBV12-3 or TRBV12-4 combines with J gene TRBJ2-4; D is unclear. The TCR originated in a human donor in good health. The sample taken for sequencing was blood. The CDR3 loop reads CASSHYLAKNIQYF. CDR3 sequence (DNA): TGTGCCAGCAGCCACTACCTAGCCAAAAACATTCAGTACTTC.